The 21 T cell receptor beta chains below all came from one sample that was sequenced in a study of metastatic and nonmetastatic thyroid tumors. Ahead of thyroid surgery, no patient had received treatment of any kind. TCRdb reanalyzed the PCR reads via MiXCR. Among about 3,400 clones listed, approximately 30% were seen once. Sequencing was performed on adjacent normal tissue. Receptor source: a male donor with papillary thyroid cancer or a benign thyroid nodule (not recorded which). Some clones in this sample may be carry-over from other donors' samples.

This clone has just a few counts. The J gene is TRBJ1-1, the V gene TRBV19, with 8 bases that match TRBD1. J lost 9 bases, V lost 2 bases, and 2 bases had no gene match. The CDR3 sequence is 12 residues long. Germline V gene sequence: CDR1 LNHDA, CDR2 SQIVND (reference sequence). CDR3 bases: TGTGCCAGTAGTATAAGCAGGGGGCAAGCTTTCTTT. Protein product: CASSISRGQAFF.

This clone showed up just a few times. This sequence joins TRBV6-1 and TRBJ2-1, with 7 positions matching TRBD2. The CDR3 totals 15 residues. From germline, CDR1 is MNHNS and CDR2 SASEGT. V was clipped by 7 bases and J by 4 bases; unmatched bases: 10. The CDR3 nucleotides read TGTGCCAGCACGCTCGGGGCGGGAGTTTACAATGAGCAGTTCTTC. This encodes CASTLGAGVYNEQFF.

This clone was counted many times. Its ends do not fully match the called genes, so a read error is possible. This specimen includes other DNA sequences encoding the same CDR3. The chain couples TRBV9 to TRBJ2-1; no clear D. This CDR3 has 15 amino acids. Germline CDR1 reads SGDLS; CDR2 reads YYNGEE. CDR3 nucleotides: TGCGCCAGCAGCGTAGATATTACAGTTTACAATGAGCAGTTCTTC. Amino acid sequence: CASSVDITVYNEQFF.

The chain combines TRBV7-3 with TRBJ1-3; D remains ambiguous. Trimming left V 2 bases short and J 4 bases short, with 12 bases between. CDR1 and CDR2 (germline): SGHTA, FQGTGA. CDR3 length: 15 amino acids. DNA of the CDR3: TGTGCCAGCAGCTTATCAGGAGGGTTCGGAAACACCATATATTTT. This codes for CASSLSGGFGNTIYF.

The chain has TRBV11-1 and TRBJ2-7; tentatively, D is TRBD2 (6 bases). The CDR3 extends over 14 amino acids. CDR1 is SGHAT, CDR2 FQDESV, per germline (reference sequence). The germline V and J ends were trimmed by 3 bases and 0 bases, with 9 bases remaining between them. In nucleotides, the CDR3 is TGTGCCAGCAGCTTGGGGACTCGCTCCTACGAGCAGTACTTC. Translated, it gives CASSLGTRSYEQYF.

The V and J genes are TRBV20-1 and TRBJ2-1; perhaps TRBD1 as D (6 bases). Germline lookup yields CDR1 DFQATT and CDR2 SNEGSKA (reference sequence). This CDR3 spans 17 amino acids. V was shortened by 5 bases and J by 6 bases, with 26 bases between the two germline ends. CDR3 nucleotides: TGCAGTGCTCGCACGAGTGATACAGGGTCCGGGTTCAATGAGCAGTTCTTC. It codes for CSARTSDTGSGFNEQFF.

The genes are TRBV6-6 and TRBJ1-6; D perhaps matches TRBD1 (5 bases). Germline CDR1 is MNHNY and CDR2 is SVGAGI (reference sequence). V shed 2 bases and J shed 5 bases, with 10 bases lying between them. This CDR3 has 15 amino acids. The CDR3 DNA sequence: TGTGCCAGCAGTTACCAGGGTTTCCATAATTCACCCCTCCACTTT. Its protein product is CASSYQGFHNSPLHF.

The rearrangement links TRBV30 to TRBJ1-2; 7 bases match TRBD1. Per the germline V gene, CDR1 is GTSNPN and CDR2 is SVGIG (reference sequence). The V segment lost 8 bases and the J segment 0 bases; nucleotides outside the gene matches: 6. The CDR3 loop spans 13 amino acids. The CDR3 protein is CAHNTGANYGYTF. In DNA, the CDR3 is TGTGCCCATAACACAGGGGCTAACTATGGCTACACCTTC. Full variable domain (missing parts from reference TRBV30 and TRBJ1-2): SQTIHQWPATLVQPVGSPLSLECTVEGTSNPNLYWYRQAAGRGLQLLFYSVGIGQISSEVPQNLSASRPQDRQFILSSKKLLLSDSGFYLCAHNTGANYGYTFGSGTRLTVV.

This clone showed up just a few times. The J gene is TRBJ2-3, the V gene TRBV20-1, with 7 bases lining up with TRBD2. Trimming took 1 base from V and 1 from J; bases not matched to a gene: 8. The CDR3 spans 16 residues. CDR1 is DFQATT and CDR2 is SNEGSKA in the germline V gene (reference sequence). CDR3 coding DNA: TGCAGTGCTAGAGTTGAAGGGAGGGAGGGCACAGATACGCAGTATTTT. This sequence encodes CSARVEGREGTDTQYF.

This clone was picked up a small number of times. The chain joins TRBV28 to TRBJ2-7, with D uncertain. CDR3 length: 12 amino acids. The germline V gene encodes CDR1 MDHEN and CDR2 SYDVKM. With 1 base removed from V and 6 bases from J, the gap between germline ends came to 7 bases. The CDR3 loop is CASSLSSLEQYF. CDR3 sequence (DNA): TGTGCCAGCAGTTTATCTTCCCTCGAGCAGTACTTC.

This clone appeared a few times. The chain employs TRBV2 and TRBJ2-5; the D call may be TRBD1 or TRBD2 (5 bases each). Per the germline V gene, CDR1 is SNHLY and CDR2 is FYNNEI. This CDR3 contains 15 residues. V lost 5 bases to trimming and J lost 5 bases, with 18 bases between them. CDR3 protein: CASSLDLGVGETQYF. CDR3 nucleotides: TGTGCCAGCAGTCTAGACTTGGGGGTTGGGGAGACCCAGTACTTC.

V is TRBV7-3 and J is TRBJ2-2, with D maybe TRBD1 (6 bases). The CDR3 is made up of 14 amino acids. V lost 4 bases to trimming and J lost 3 bases, with 9 bases between them. The germline CDR1 and CDR2 sequences are SGHTA and FQGTGA. The CDR3 bases are TGTGCCAGCAGCTCGGACAGCTACACCGGGGAGCTGTTTTTT. Protein sequence: CASSSDSYTGELFF.

This clone was seen a handful of times. V is TRBV4-3 and J is TRBJ2-2; the D is unclear. The CDR3 totals 13 residues. With 0 bases removed from V and 8 bases from J, the gap between germline ends came to 7 bases. Germline-derived CDR1 and CDR2 are LGHNA and YSLEER. In DNA form, the CDR3 reads TGCGCCAGCAGCCAAGATCGGATAGGGGAGCTGTTTTTT. This encodes CASSQDRIGELFF.

The V call is TRBV24-1, the J call TRBJ2-5; unclear D gene. Looked up from germline, CDR1 is KGHDR and CDR2 is SFDVKD. V gave up 6 bases and J gave up 0 bases, with 7 bases separating them. CDR3 size: 13 residues. The chain's CDR3 is CATSRPDQETQYF. The DNA of the CDR3 is TGTGCCACCAGTCGTCCGGACCAAGAGACCCAGTACTTC.

This clone was detected a few times. The CDR3 spells CASSRSGNTIYF. DNA of the CDR3: TGTGCCAGCAGCCGGTCTGGAAACACCATATATTTT. This chain connects TRBV9 to TRBJ1-3; D not resolved. Germline-derived CDR1 and CDR2 are SGDLS and YYNGEE. This CDR3 has 12 residues. Trimming stripped 4 bases from V and 1 base from J, with 3 bases between.

The chain employs TRBV30 and TRBJ1-4; unclear D gene. V dropped 1 base and J dropped 8 bases, with 17 bases sitting between them. The V gene's germline CDR1 is GTSNPN and CDR2 SVGIG (reference sequence). The CDR3 is 15 residues long. The CDR3 DNA reads as TGTGCCTGGAGTGGTCCCAGAGGCACTACCGAAAAACTGTTTTTT. Amino acids: CAWSGPRGTTEKLFF.

The chain recombines TRBV27 with TRBJ1-5, with 9 bases fitting TRBD1. The CDR3 extends over 18 amino acids. The trim removed 0 bases at V and 4 bases at J, leaving 10 bases unmatched. Germline V gives CDR1 MNHEY, CDR2 SMNVEV (reference sequence). Written as DNA, the CDR3 is TGTGCCAGCAGTTTATCGTGGAGGCCGGGACAGGGAAATCAGCCCCAGCATTTT. Translation: CASSLSWRPGQGNQPQHF.

The CDR3 region is CSASSSGPYNEQFF. CDR3 DNA sequence: TGCAGTGCTAGCTCAAGCGGGCCTTACAATGAGCAGTTCTTC. The gene calls are TRBV20-1 and TRBJ2-1; TRBD2 is a possible D gene (6 bases). Germline V CDR1 and CDR2: DFQATT, SNEGSKA (reference sequence). V was clipped by 3 bases and J by 4 bases, with 13 bases between them. The CDR3 runs to 14 residues.

This clone showed up just a few times. V is TRBV20-1 and J is TRBJ1-3; 10 bases map to TRBD1. With 6 bases clipped from V and 4 bases from J, the junction kept 6 bases outside the gene matches. The CDR3 totals 14 residues. The germline V gene encodes CDR1 DFQATT and CDR2 SNEGSKA (reference sequence). CDR3 loop: CSALGQGVGNTIYF. In DNA, the CDR3 is TGCAGTGCCTTAGGACAGGGGGTCGGAAACACCATATATTTT.

This clone has only a few counts. The V gene is TRBV12-3 or TRBV12-4, the J gene TRBJ2-7, with D perhaps TRBD1 (6 bases). V lost 1 base to trimming and J lost 3 bases, with 10 bases between them. The CDR3 runs to 14 residues. The CDR3 bases are TGTGCCAGCAGTTTAGGGGCAGGGGTCTACGAGCAGTACTTC. Translating gives CASSLGAGVYEQYF.

The V and J genes are TRBV28 and TRBJ1-1; D gene unclear. This CDR3 contains 16 residues. V was cut by 6 bases and J by 6 bases, with 23 bases left in between. CDR1 MDHEN and CDR2 SYDVKM come from the germline V gene. CDR3 sequence: CASSRVLAVVRSEAFF. As DNA, the CDR3 is TGTGCCAGCAGCAGAGTCCTGGCGGTAGTCAGGTCTGAAGCTTTCTTT.